These 22 T cell receptor beta chains came from one sample sequenced in a study of CD8 T cells in ankylosing spondylitis. The study, taken as a whole, reports: A TCR beta motif of under 10 highly homologous variants appeared characteristic of ankylosing spondylitis blood.

Via MiXCR, TCRdb re-called the 5' RACE reads, giving one row per CDR3 protein. The data hold fewer than 750,000 distinct CDR3 sequences, with roughly 20% observed a single time. No antigen has been assigned to these receptors. The sequenced sample consisted of blood, either unsorted or a sorted T cell fraction (not recorded which). The receptors were gathered from a male donor with ankylosing spondylitis.

This clonotype was counted once. The chain employs TRBV30 and TRBJ1-1, with a weak D call TRBD1 (6 bases). V lost 8 bases to trimming and J lost 5 bases, with 9 bases between them. The CDR3 extends over 10 amino acids. Germline loops: CDR1 GTSNPN, CDR2 SVGIG (reference sequence). DNA for the CDR3: TGTGCCGGAGACAGGACTGAAGCTTTCTTT. Translated: CAGDRTEAFF. Drawing the rest from reference TRBV30 and TRBJ1-1, the complete variable domain is SQTIHQWPATLVQPVGSPLSLECTVEGTSNPNLYWYRQAAGRGLQLLFYSVGIGQISSEVPQNLSASRPQDRQFILSSKKLLLSDSGFYLCAGDRTEAFFGQGTRLTVV.

J is TRBJ2-7 and V is TRBV11-1; D might be TRBD2 (5 bases). The CDR3 has 17 amino acids. Germline V gives CDR1 SGHAT, CDR2 FQDESV (reference sequence). With 5 bases removed from V and 0 bases from J, the gap between germline ends came to 20 bases. CDR3 nucleotides: TGTGCCAGCAGCCCCATGGGGTTTGGACTGAGCTCCTACGAGCAGTACTTC. Its translation: CASSPMGFGLSSYEQYF.

The table lists this clonotype with a few counts. The V and J genes are TRBV11-1 and TRBJ2-1; D gene ambiguous. The CDR3 runs to 13 residues. Germline V lookup: CDR1 SGHAT, CDR2 FQDESV (reference sequence). The V end was cut by 5 bases, the J end by 4 bases, with 9 bases between. The CDR3 loop reads CASSDSGYNEQFF. The CDR3 nucleotides read TGTGCCAGCAGCGATTCGGGTTACAATGAGCAGTTCTTC.

The chain joins TRBV30 to TRBJ1-1; no reliable D call. Germline assignment: CDR1 GTSNPN and CDR2 SVGIG (reference sequence). This CDR3 has 13 residues. Trimming removed 4 bases from V and 10 bases from J, with 19 bases in between. The CDR3 spells CAWTRSTTEGAFF. DNA for the CDR3: TGTGCCTGGACCAGGAGCACAACCGAGGGAGCTTTCTTT.

This clonotype was seen ten or more times. The chain couples TRBV29-1 to TRBJ2-1; 11 bases align to TRBD2. The trim removed 4 bases at V and 7 bases at J, leaving 6 bases unmatched. The germline CDR1 and CDR2 sequences are SQVTM and ANQGSEA. The CDR3 contains 14 residues. The CDR3 loop reads CSVGPGLAVNEQFF. CDR3 nucleotide sequence: TGCAGCGTTGGACCGGGACTAGCGGTAAATGAGCAGTTCTTC.

The genes are TRBV7-6 and TRBJ1-1; D gene ambiguous. V was trimmed by 3 bases and J by 1 base, leaving 9 bases between them. This CDR3 is built from 14 residues. Germline V gene sequence: CDR1 SGHVS, CDR2 FNYEAQ. The CDR3 nucleotides read TGTGCCAGCAGCTTTTGGACGGAGAACACTGAAGCTTTCTTT. It translates to CASSFWTENTEAFF.

This clonotype was detected only a few times. The J gene is TRBJ1-1, the V gene TRBV5-1; TRBD1 agrees at 7 bases. Trimming took 0 bases from V and 6 from J; bases not matched to a gene: 5. Germline loops: CDR1 SGHRS, CDR2 YFSETQ. This CDR3 comprises 14 residues. The CDR3 coding sequence is TGCGCCAGCAGCTTGGGACAGGGCCCCTCTGAAGCTTTCTTT. Translation: CASSLGQGPSEAFF.

This clonotype was counted a single time. The chain combines TRBV27 with TRBJ2-3; D call uncertain. The CDR3 runs to 13 residues. CDR1 and CDR2 from the germline V gene are MNHEY and SMNVEV (reference sequence). Trimming shortened V by 4 bases and J by 2 bases, and 7 bases separated the two germline ends. DNA for the CDR3: TGTGCCAGCAGTTCCTTACACACAGATACGCAGTATTTT. Encoded protein: CASSSLHTDTQYF.

Ten or more counts support this clonotype. The chain couples TRBV20-1 to TRBJ1-1; weak D call: TRBD1 (5 bases). The V and J ends lost 6 bases and 3 bases respectively, with 11 bases between them. Germline CDR1 reads DFQATT; CDR2 reads SNEGSKA (reference sequence). The CDR3 loop spans 12 amino acids. The CDR3 protein is CSASRDDTEAFF. The CDR3 region has the DNA TGCAGTGCCAGCCGGGACGACACTGAAGCTTTCTTT.

The chain has TRBV4-2 and TRBJ1-4; no definite D call. Trimming shortened V by 0 bases and J by 5 bases, and 10 bases separated the two germline ends. The germline gives CDR1 LGHNA, CDR2 YNFKEQ. The CDR3 totals 15 residues. This CDR3 is CASSQDVGLNEKLFF. The CDR3 nucleotides are TGTGCCAGCAGCCAAGACGTCGGGCTAAATGAAAAACTGTTTTTT.

This sequence joins TRBV9 and TRBJ2-3; the match to TRBD2 covers 11 bases. After removal of 0 bases from V and 6 bases from J, the junction contained 9 bases not matched to a gene. The CDR3 spans 17 residues. Germline CDR1 and CDR2: SGDLS and YYNGEE. The CDR3 loop reads CASSVGVAGGAGDTQYF. The CDR3 DNA follows: TGTGCCAGCAGCGTAGGGGTAGCGGGAGGGGCCGGGGATACGCAGTATTTT.

The chain is built from TRBV21-1 and TRBJ2-7; the table's D call TRBD1 went unverified against the DNA. TRBV21-1 is marked as a pseudogene. The CDR3 totals 14 residues. CDR3 loop: CATVHRDTTYEQYF. The CDR3 DNA follows: TGTGCCACCGTCCACCGGGACACCACCTACGAGCAGTACTTC.

This clonotype has at least ten counts. The genes are TRBV6-5 and TRBJ2-2; 9 nucleotides line up with TRBD1. Germline loops: CDR1 MNHEY, CDR2 SVGAGI. V dropped 3 bases and J dropped 1; count of bases not matched to a gene: 3. This CDR3 is 16 amino acids long. This CDR3 is CASSYSGQGNTGELFF. The DNA for the CDR3 is TGTGCCAGCAGTTATTCGGGACAGGGGAACACCGGGGAGCTGTTTTTT.

This clonotype has a count of ten or more. The chain employs TRBV20-1 and TRBJ2-2; 10 bases match TRBD2. CDR1 and CDR2 from the germline V gene are DFQATT and SNEGSKA (reference sequence). CDR3 length: 14 residues. The J segment lost 5 bases and the V segment lost 1 base, leaving 1 base of the junction unmatched. CDR3 DNA: TGCAGTGCTAGAGTACTAGCGGGGACCGGGGAGCTGTTTTTT. Residues: CSARVLAGTGELFF.

This clonotype was detected a few times. The chain carries TRBV11-2 and TRBJ2-3; 9 bases map to TRBD2. The J segment lost 4 bases and the V segment lost 5 bases, leaving 10 bases of the junction unmatched. The CDR3 is 16 residues long. The V gene's germline CDR1 is SGHAT and CDR2 FQNNGV. CDR3 protein: CASSPQAGGYADTQYF. The CDR3 region has the DNA TGTGCCAGCAGCCCCCAGGCGGGAGGGTACGCAGATACGCAGTATTTT.

This rearrangement joins TRBV10-2 to TRBJ1-3; 7 nucleotides match TRBD1. The CDR3 runs 14 residues. CDR1 is WSHSY, CDR2 SAAADI, per germline. V was clipped by 7 bases and J by 3 bases; unmatched bases: 6. Here the CDR3 reads CASTTGTDGNTIYF. The CDR3, as DNA: TGCGCCAGCACCACCGGGACAGATGGAAACACCATATATTTT.

The chain employs TRBV9 and TRBJ2-5, with D perhaps TRBD2 (6 bases). This CDR3 contains 14 residues. The V end was cut by 0 bases, the J end by 2 bases, with 8 bases between. CDR1 and CDR2 (germline): SGDLS, YYNGEE. The CDR3 nucleotides are TGTGCCAGCAGCGTAGGCGCGGGGCAAGAGACCCAGTACTTC. Its protein product is CASSVGAGQETQYF.

V and J are TRBV24-1 and TRBJ1-5; no clear D gene. V shed 4 bases and J shed 0 bases, with 12 bases lying between them. This CDR3 is 16 amino acids long. Germline CDR1 reads KGHDR; CDR2 reads SFDVKD. In DNA form, the CDR3 reads TGTGCCACCAGTGACCGGCCAAGCTTTAGCAATCAGCCCCAGCATTTT. Translating gives CATSDRPSFSNQPQHF.

This clonotype was observed a few times. This chain links TRBV14 with TRBJ2-7; possible D gene TRBD2, 6 bases. V dropped 1 base and J dropped 5 bases, with 9 bases sitting between them. This CDR3 region has 13 residues. Germline V gives CDR1 SGHDN, CDR2 FVKESK. The chain's CDR3 is CASSQGWEDEQYF. The CDR3 DNA sequence: TGTGCCAGCAGCCAAGGGTGGGAGGACGAGCAGTACTTC.

This clonotype was counted only a few times. The chain is built from TRBV20-1 and TRBJ1-1; TRBD1 matches 9 bases. V lost 6 bases and J lost 4; bases outside the gene matches: 9. CDR3 length equals 14 residues. Germline assignment: CDR1 DFQATT and CDR2 SNEGSKA (reference sequence). The CDR3 nucleotides read TGCAGTGCCCTTAGGACAGGGGAAGGCACTGAAGCTTTCTTT. It yields the protein CSALRTGEGTEAFF.

A few counts support this clonotype. This sequence joins TRBV5-6 and TRBJ2-3; the match to TRBD1 covers 9 bases. The CDR3 length is 16 residues. V shed 4 bases and J 4 bases; nucleotides not matched to a gene: 10. Germline loops: CDR1 SGHDT, CDR2 YYEEEE. CDR3 sequence reads: CASSLGTGKSADTQYF. DNA for the CDR3: TGTGCCAGCAGCCTCGGGACAGGGAAGTCGGCAGATACGCAGTATTTT.

The table lists this clonotype with a few counts. The chain uses TRBV24-1 and TRBJ1-5, with a tentative D call TRBD1 (5 bases). The CDR3 covers 16 residues. The germline CDR1 and CDR2 sequences are KGHDR and SFDVKD. Trimming removed 0 bases at V and 3 bases at J, with 11 bases between. Written as DNA, the CDR3 is TGTGCCACCAGTGATTTGAGAGGGGTACCCAATCAGCCCCAGCATTTT. Translation: CATSDLRGVPNQPQHF.